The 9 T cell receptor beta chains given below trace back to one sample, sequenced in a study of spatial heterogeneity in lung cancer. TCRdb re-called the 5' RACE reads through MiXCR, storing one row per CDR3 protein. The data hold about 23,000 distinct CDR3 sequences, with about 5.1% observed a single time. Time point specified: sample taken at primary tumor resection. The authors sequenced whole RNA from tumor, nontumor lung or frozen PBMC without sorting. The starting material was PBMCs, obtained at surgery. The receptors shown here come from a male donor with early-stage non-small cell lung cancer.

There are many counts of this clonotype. CDR3 region: CASSLVTWDSRLKVIQETQYF. CDR3 nucleotides: TGTGCCAGCAGCTTAGTCACCTGGGACAGCCGGTTAAAGGTCATCCAAGAGACCCAGTACTTC. The chain joins TRBV11-2 to TRBJ2-5, with 7 bases identical to TRBD1. The V and J ends lost 1 base and 1 base, in that order; junction bases with no gene match: 21. Germline V gene lookup returns CDR1 SGHAT and CDR2 FQNNGV. CDR3 size: 21 residues. The full variable domain, completed using reference TRBV11-2 and TRBJ2-5, is EAGVAQSPRYKIIEKRQSVAFWCNPISGHATLYWYQQILGQGPKLLIQFQNNGVVDDSQLPKDRFSAERLKGVDSTLKIQPAKLEDSAVYLCASSLVTWDSRLKVIQETQYFGPGTRLLVL.

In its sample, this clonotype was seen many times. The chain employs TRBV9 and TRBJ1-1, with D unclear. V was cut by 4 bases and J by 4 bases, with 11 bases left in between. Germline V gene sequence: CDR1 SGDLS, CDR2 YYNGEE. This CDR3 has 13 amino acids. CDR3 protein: CASSPRVGTEAFF. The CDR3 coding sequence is TGTGCCAGCAGCCCAAGGGTTGGCACTGAAGCTTTCTTT. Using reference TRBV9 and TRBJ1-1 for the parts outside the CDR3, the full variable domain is DSGVTQTPKHLITATGQRVTLRCSPRSGDLSVYWYQQSLDQGLQFLIQYYNGEERAKGNILERFSAQQFPDLHSELNLSSLELGDSALYFCASSPRVGTEAFFGQGTRLTVV.

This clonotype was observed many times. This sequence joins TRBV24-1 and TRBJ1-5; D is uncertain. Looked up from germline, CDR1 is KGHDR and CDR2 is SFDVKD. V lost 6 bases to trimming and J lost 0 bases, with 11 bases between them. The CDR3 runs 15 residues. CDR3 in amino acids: CATSRGGNSNQPQHF. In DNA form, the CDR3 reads TGTGCCACCAGTCGGGGAGGGAATAGCAATCAGCCCCAGCATTTT.

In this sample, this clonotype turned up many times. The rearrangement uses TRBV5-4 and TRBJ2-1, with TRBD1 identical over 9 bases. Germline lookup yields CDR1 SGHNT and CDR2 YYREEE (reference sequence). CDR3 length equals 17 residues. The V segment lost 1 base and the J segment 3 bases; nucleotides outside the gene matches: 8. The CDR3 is CASSLNRDREVYNEQFF. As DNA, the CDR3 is TGTGCCAGCAGCTTGAACCGGGACAGGGAGGTCTACAATGAGCAGTTCTTC.

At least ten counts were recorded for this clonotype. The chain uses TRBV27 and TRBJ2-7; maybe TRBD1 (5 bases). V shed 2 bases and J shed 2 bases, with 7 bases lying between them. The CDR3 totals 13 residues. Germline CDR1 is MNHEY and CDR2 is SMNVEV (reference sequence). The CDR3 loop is CASSLRQTYEQYF. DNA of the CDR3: TGTGCCAGCAGTTTAAGACAGACCTACGAGCAGTACTTC.

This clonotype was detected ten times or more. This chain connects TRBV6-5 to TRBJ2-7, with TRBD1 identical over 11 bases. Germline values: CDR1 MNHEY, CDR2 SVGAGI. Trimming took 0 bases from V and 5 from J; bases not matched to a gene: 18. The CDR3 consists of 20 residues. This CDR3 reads CASSYSGQGVAGGPKDEQYF. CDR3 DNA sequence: TGTGCCAGCAGTTACTCGGGACAGGGGGTGGCGGGAGGGCCAAAGGACGAGCAGTACTTC.

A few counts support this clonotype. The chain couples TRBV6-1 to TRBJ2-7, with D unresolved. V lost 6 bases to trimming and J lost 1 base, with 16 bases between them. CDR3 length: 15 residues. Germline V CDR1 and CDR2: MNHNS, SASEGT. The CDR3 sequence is CASSDLGVPSYEQYF. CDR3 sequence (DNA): TGTGCCAGCAGCGACCTAGGAGTGCCTTCCTACGAGCAGTACTTC.

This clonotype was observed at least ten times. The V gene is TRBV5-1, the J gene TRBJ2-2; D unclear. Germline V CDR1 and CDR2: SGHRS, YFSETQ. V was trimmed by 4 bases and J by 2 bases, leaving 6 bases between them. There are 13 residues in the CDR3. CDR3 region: CASSPKNTGELFF. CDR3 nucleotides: TGCGCCAGCAGCCCCAAAAACACCGGGGAGCTGTTTTTT.

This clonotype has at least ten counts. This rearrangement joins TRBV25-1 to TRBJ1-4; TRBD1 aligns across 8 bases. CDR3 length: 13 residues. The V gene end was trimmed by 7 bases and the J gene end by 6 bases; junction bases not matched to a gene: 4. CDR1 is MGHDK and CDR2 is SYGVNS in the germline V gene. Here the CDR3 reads CASKDRVDEKLFF. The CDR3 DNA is TGTGCCAGCAAGGACAGGGTCGATGAAAAACTGTTTTTT. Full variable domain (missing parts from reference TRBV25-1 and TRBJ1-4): EADIYQTPRYLVIGTGKKITLECSQTMGHDKMYWYQQDPGMELHLIHYSYGVNSTEKGDLSSESTVSRIRTEHFPLTLESARPSHTSQYLCASKDRVDEKLFFGSGTQLSVL.